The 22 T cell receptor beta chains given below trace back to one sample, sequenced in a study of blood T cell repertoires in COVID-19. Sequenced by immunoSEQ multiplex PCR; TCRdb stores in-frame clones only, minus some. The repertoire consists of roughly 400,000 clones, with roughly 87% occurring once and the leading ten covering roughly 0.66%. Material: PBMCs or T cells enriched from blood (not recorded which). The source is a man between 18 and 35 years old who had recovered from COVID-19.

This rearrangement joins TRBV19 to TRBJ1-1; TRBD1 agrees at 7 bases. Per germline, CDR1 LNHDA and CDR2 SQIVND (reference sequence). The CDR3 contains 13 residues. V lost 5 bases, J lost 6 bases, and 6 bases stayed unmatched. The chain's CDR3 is CASSAQGYAEAFF. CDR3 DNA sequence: TGTGCCAGTAGTGCACAGGGGTATGCTGAAGCTTTCTTT.

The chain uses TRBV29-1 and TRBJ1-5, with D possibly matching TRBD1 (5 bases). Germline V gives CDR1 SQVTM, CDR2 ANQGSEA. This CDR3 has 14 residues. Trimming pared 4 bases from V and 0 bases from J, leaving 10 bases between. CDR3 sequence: CSVASGSSNQPQHF. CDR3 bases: TGCAGCGTTGCATCAGGGTCTAGCAATCAGCCCCAGCATTTT. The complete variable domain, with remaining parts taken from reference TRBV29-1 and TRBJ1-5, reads SAVISQKPSRDICQRGTSLTIQCQVDSQVTMMFWYRQQPGQSLTLIATANQGSEATYESGFVIDKFPISRPNLTFSTLTVSNMSPEDSSIYLCSVASGSSNQPQHFGDGTRLSIL.

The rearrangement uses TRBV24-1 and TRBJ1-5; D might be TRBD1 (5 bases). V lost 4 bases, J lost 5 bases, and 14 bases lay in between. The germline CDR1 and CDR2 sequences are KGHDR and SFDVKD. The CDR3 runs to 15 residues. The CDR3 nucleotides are TGTGCCACCAGTGACGAAGACAGAGCCGATCAGCCCCAGCATTTT. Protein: CATSDEDRADQPQHF.

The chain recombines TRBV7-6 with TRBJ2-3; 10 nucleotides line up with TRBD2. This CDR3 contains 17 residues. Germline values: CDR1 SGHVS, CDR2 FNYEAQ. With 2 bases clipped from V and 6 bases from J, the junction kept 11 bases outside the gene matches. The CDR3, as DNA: TGTGCCAGCAGCTTATATGAGAGGACTAGCGGTGGGGATACGCAGTATTTT. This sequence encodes CASSLYERTSGGDTQYF.

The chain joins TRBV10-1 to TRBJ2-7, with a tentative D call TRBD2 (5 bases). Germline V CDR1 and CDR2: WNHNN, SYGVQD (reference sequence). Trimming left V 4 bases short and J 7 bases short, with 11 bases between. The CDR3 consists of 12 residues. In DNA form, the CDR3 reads TGCGCCAGCAGTGGTGGCTCGGGGGAGCAGTACTTC. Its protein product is CASSGGSGEQYF.

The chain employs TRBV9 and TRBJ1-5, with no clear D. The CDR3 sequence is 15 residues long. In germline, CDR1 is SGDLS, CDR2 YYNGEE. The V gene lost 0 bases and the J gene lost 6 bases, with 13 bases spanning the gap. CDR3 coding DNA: TGTGCCAGCAGCGTAGACCCTGGGAGTTCTCAGCCCCAGCATTTT. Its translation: CASSVDPGSSQPQHF.

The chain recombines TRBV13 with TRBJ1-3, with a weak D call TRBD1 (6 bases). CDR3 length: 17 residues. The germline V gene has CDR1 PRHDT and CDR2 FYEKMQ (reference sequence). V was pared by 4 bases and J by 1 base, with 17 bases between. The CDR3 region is CASSSESKQGSGNTIYF. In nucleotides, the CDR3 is TGTGCCAGCAGCTCTGAATCTAAACAGGGTTCTGGAAACACCATATATTTT.

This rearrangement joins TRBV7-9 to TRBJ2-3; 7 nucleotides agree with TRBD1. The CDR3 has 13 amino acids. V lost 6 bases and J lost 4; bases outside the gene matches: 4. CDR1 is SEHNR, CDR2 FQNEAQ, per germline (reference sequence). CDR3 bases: TGTGCCAGCAGGACTGGACAGGCAGATACGCAGTATTTT. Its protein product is CASRTGQADTQYF.

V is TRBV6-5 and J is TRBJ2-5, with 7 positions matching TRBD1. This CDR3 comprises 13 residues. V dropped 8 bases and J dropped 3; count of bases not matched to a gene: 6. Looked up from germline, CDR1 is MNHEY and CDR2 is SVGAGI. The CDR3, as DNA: TGTGCCAGCTCGGGACAGAAGAAAGAGACCCAGTACTTC. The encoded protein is CASSGQKKETQYF.

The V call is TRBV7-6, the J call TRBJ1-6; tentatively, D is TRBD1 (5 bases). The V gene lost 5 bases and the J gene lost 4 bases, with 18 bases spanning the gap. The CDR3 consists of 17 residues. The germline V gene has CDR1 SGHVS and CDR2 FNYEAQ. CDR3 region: CASSPTRGSDYNSPLHF. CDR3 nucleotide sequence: TGTGCCAGCAGCCCGACACGGGGGTCTGATTATAATTCACCCCTCCACTTT.

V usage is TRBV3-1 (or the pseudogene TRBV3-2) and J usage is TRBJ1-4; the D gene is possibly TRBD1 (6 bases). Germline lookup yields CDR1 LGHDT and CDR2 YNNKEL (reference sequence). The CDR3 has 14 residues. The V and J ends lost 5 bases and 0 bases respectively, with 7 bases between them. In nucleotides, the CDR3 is TGTGCCAGCAGCTACAGGGCAACTAATGAAAAACTGTTTTTT. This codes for CASSYRATNEKLFF.

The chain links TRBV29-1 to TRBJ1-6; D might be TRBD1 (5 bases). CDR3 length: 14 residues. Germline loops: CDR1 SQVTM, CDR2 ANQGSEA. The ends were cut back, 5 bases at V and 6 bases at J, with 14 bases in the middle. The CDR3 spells CSVQGIDANSPLHF. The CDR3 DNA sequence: TGCAGCGTTCAGGGTATAGACGCTAATTCACCCCTCCACTTT. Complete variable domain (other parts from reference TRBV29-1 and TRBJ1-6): SAVISQKPSRDICQRGTSLTIQCQVDSQVTMMFWYRQQPGQSLTLIATANQGSEATYESGFVIDKFPISRPNLTFSTLTVSNMSPEDSSIYLCSVQGIDANSPLHFGNGTRLTVT.

CDR3 residues: CASSQGTGVDQPQHF. DNA for the CDR3: TGTGCCAGCAGCCAAGGGACAGGGGTGGATCAGCCCCAGCATTTT. V and J are TRBV3-1 (or the pseudogene TRBV3-2) and TRBJ1-5, with 9 bases identical to TRBD1. The germline CDR1 and CDR2 sequences are LGHDT and YNNKEL (reference sequence). The ends lost 1 base at V and 5 bases at J; junction bases unmatched: 3. The CDR3 has 15 residues.

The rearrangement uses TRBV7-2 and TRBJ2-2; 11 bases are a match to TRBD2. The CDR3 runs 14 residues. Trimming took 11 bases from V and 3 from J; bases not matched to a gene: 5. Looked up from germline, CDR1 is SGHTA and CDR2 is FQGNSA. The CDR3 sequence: CAGGTSGYTGELFF. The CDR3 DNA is TGTGCCGGGGGGACTAGCGGATACACCGGGGAGCTGTTTTTT.

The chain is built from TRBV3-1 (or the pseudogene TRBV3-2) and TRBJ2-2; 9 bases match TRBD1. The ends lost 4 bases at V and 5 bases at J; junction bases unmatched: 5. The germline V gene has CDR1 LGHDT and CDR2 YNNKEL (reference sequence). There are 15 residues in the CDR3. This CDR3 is CASSPGTGRTGELFF. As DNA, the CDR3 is TGTGCCAGCAGCCCCGGGACAGGGCGAACCGGGGAGCTGTTTTTT.

The CDR3 DNA reads TGTGCCAGCAGAGCCGGGACTCAGAGCACAGATACGCAGTATTTT. It is translated as CASRAGTQSTDTQYF. The V gene is TRBV2, the J gene TRBJ2-3; D is perhaps TRBD2 (6 bases). Looked up from germline, CDR1 is SNHLY and CDR2 is FYNNEI. V was shortened by 6 bases and J by 0 bases, with 13 bases between the two germline ends. CDR3 size: 15 residues. The full variable domain, completed using reference TRBV2 and TRBJ2-3, is EPEVTQTPSHQVTQMGQEVILRCVPISNHLYFYWYRQILGQKVEFLVSFYNNEISEKSEIFDDQFSVERPDGSNFTLKIRSTKLEDSAMYFCASRAGTQSTDTQYFGPGTRLTVL.

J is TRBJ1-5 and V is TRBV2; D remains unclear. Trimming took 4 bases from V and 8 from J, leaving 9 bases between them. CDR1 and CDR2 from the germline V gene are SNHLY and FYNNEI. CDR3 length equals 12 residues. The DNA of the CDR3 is TGTGCCAGCAGTGGAGAGGGCGAGCCCCAGCATTTT. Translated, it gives CASSGEGEPQHF. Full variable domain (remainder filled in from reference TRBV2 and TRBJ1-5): EPEVTQTPSHQVTQMGQEVILRCVPISNHLYFYWYRQILGQKVEFLVSFYNNEISEKSEIFDDQFSVERPDGSNFTLKIRSTKLEDSAMYFCASSGEGEPQHFGDGTRLSIL.

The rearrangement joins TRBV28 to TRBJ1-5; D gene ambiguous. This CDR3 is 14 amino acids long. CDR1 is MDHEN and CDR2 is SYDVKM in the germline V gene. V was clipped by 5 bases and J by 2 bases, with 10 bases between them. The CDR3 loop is CASSPPVGNQPQHF. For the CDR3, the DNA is TGTGCCAGCAGTCCACCGGTCGGCAATCAGCCCCAGCATTTT.

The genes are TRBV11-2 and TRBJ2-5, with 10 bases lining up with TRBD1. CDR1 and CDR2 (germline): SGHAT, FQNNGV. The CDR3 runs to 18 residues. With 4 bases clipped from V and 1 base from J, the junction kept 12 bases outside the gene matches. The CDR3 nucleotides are TGTGCCAGCAGCTCGAGACGACAGGGGGCCGCCCGCCAAGAGACCCAGTACTTC. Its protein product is CASSSRRQGAARQETQYF.

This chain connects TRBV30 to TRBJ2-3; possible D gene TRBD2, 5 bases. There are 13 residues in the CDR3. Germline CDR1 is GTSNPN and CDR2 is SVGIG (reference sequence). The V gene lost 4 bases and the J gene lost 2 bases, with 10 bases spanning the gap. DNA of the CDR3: TGTGCCTGGACAGGACTCCCCACAGATACGCAGTATTTT. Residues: CAWTGLPTDTQYF.

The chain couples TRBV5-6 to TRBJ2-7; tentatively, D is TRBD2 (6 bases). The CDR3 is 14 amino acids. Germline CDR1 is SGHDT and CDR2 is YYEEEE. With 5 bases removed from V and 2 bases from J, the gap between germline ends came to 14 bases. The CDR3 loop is CASRSRGLTYEQYF. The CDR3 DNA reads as TGTGCCAGCAGAAGCCGGGGACTCACCTACGAGCAGTACTTC.

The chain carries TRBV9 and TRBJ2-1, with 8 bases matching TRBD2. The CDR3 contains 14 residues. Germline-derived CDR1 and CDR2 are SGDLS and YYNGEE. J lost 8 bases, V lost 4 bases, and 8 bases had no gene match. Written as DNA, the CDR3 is TGTGCCAGCAGCCTTGGACTAGCCCAGCATGAGCAGTTCTTC. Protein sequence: CASSLGLAQHEQFF. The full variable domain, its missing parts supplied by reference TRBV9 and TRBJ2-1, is DSGVTQTPKHLITATGQRVTLRCSPRSGDLSVYWYQQSLDQGLQFLIQYYNGEERAKGNILERFSAQQFPDLHSELNLSSLELGDSALYFCASSLGLAQHEQFFGPGTRLTVL.